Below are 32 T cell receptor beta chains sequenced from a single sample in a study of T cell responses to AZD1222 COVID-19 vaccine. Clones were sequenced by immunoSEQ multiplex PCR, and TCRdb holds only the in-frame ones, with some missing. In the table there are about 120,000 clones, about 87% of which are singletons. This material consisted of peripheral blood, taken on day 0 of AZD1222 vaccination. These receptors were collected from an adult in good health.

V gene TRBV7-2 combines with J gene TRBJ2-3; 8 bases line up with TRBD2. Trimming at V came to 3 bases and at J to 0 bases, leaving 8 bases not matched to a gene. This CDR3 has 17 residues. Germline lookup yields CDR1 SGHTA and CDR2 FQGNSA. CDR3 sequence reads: CASSFSSRLASTDTQYF. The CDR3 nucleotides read TGTGCCAGCAGCTTCTCCTCGCGACTAGCGAGCACAGATACGCAGTATTTT.

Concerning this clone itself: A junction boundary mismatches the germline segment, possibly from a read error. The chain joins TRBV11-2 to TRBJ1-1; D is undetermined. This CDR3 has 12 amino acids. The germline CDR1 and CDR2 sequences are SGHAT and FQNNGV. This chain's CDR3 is CASSFSTAPEVF. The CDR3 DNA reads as TGTGCCAGCAGCTTTAGTACGGCCCCCGAGGTCTTT.

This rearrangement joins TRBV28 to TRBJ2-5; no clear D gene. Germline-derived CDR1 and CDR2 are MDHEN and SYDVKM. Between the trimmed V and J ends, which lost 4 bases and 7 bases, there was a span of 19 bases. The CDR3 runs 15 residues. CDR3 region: CASSSRIRTFGTQYF. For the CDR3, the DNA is TGTGCCAGCAGTTCCCGCATTCGGACGTTCGGGACCCAGTACTTC. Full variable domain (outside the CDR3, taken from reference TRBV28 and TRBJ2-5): DVKVTQSSRYLVKRTGEKVFLECVQDMDHENMFWYRQDPGLGLRLIYFSYDVKMKEKGDIPEGYSVSREKKERFSLILESASTNQTSMYLCASSSRIRTFGTQYFGPGTRLLVL.

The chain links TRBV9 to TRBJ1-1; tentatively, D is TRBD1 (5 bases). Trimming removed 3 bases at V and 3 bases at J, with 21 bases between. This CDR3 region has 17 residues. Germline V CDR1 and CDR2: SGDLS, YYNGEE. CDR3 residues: CASSATQGTKGDTEAFF. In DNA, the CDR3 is TGTGCCAGCAGCGCAACCCAAGGGACCAAAGGGGACACTGAAGCTTTCTTT.

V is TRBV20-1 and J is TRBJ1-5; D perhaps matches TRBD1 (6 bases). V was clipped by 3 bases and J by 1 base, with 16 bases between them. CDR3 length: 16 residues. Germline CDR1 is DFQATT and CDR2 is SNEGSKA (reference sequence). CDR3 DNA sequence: TGCAGTGCTAGTATCCCAGGGGCCTTCAGCAATCAGCCCCAGCATTTT. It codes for CSASIPGAFSNQPQHF.

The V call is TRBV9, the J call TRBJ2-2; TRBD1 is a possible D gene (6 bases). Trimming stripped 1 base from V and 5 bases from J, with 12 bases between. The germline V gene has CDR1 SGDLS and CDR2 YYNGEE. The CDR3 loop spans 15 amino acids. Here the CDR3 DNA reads TGTGCCAGCAGCGTAATTGGAACAGGGACCGGGGAGCTGTTTTTT. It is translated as CASSVIGTGTGELFF.

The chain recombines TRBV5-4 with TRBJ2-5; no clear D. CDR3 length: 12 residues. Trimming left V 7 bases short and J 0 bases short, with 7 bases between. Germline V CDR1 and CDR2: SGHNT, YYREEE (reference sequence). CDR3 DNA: TGTGCCAGCGGATGGAACCAAGAGACCCAGTACTTC. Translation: CASGWNQETQYF.

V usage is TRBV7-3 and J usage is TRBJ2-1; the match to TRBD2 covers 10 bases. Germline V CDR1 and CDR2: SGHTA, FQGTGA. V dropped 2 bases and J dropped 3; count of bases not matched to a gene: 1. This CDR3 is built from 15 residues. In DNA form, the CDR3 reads TGTGCCAGCAGCTTAGGGACTAGCGACTACAATGAGCAGTTCTTC. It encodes CASSLGTSDYNEQFF.

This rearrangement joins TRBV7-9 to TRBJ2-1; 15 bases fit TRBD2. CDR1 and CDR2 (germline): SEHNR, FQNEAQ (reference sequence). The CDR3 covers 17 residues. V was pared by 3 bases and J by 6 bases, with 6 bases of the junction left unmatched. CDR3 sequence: CASSFGTSGRPANEQFF. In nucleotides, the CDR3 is TGTGCCAGCAGCTTCGGGACTAGCGGGAGGCCCGCCAATGAGCAGTTCTTC.

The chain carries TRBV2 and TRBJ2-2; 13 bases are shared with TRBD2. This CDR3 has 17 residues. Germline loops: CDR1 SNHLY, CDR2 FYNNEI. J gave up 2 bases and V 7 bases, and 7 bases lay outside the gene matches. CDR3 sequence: CASMQLAGGINTGELFF. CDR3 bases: TGTGCCAGCATGCAACTAGCGGGAGGGATAAACACCGGGGAGCTGTTTTTT. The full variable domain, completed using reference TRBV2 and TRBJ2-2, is EPEVTQTPSHQVTQMGQEVILRCVPISNHLYFYWYRQILGQKVEFLVSFYNNEISEKSEIFDDQFSVERPDGSNFTLKIRSTKLEDSAMYFCASMQLAGGINTGELFFGEGSRLTVL.

The CDR3 sequence: CASGAGGEQFF. CDR3 DNA: TGTGCCAGCGGAGCTGGGGGTGAGCAGTTCTTC. The V gene is TRBV13, the J gene TRBJ2-1; D may match TRBD1 or TRBD2 (5 bases each). The V gene's germline CDR1 is PRHDT and CDR2 FYEKMQ (reference sequence). V was shortened by 8 bases and J by 9 bases, with 11 bases between the two germline ends. This CDR3 comprises 11 residues.

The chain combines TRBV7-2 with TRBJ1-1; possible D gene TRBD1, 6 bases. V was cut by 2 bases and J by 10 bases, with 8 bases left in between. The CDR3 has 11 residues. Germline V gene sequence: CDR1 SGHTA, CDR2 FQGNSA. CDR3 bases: TGTGCCAGCAGCTTAATAGGGGGAGCTTTCTTT. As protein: CASSLIGGAFF.

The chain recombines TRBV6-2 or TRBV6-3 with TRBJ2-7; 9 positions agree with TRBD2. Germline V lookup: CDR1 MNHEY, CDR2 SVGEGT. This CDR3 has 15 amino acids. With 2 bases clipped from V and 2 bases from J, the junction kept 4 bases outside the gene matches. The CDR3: CASSYPSGNAYEQYF. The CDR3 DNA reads TGTGCCAGCAGTTACCCTAGCGGGAATGCCTACGAGCAGTACTTC.

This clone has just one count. CDR3 protein: CATSRENPVVYEQYF. CDR3 nucleotides: TGTGCCACCAGCAGAGAGAACCCTGTCGTTTACGAGCAGTACTTC. The chain carries TRBV15 and TRBJ2-7, with no clear D. Germline CDR1 reads LNHNV; CDR2 reads YYDKDF (reference sequence). The V end was cut by 0 bases, the J end by 4 bases, with 13 bases between. The CDR3 covers 15 residues.

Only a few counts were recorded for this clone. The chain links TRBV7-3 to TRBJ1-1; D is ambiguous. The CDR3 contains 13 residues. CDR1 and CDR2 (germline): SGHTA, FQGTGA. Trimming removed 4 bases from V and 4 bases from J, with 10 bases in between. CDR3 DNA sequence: TGTGCCAGCAGCTCTGAAGATCTCACTGAAGCTTTCTTT. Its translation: CASSSEDLTEAFF.

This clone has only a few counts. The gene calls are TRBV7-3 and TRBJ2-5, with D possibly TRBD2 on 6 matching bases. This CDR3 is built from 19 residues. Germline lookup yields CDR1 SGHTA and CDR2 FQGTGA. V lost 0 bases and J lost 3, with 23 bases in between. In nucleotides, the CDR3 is TGTGCCAGCAGCTTAACGGGGGGTTCGAGCGAACCTTCGGAAGAGACCCAGTACTTC. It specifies CASSLTGGSSEPSEETQYF.

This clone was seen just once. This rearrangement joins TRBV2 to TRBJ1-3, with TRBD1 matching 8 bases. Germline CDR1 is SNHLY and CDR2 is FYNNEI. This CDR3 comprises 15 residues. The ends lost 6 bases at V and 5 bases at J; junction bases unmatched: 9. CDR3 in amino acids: CASRQDRVGRNTIYF. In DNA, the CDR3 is TGTGCCAGCAGGCAGGACAGGGTGGGCCGAAACACCATATATTTT. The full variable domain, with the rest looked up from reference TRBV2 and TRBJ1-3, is EPEVTQTPSHQVTQMGQEVILRCVPISNHLYFYWYRQILGQKVEFLVSFYNNEISEKSEIFDDQFSVERPDGSNFTLKIRSTKLEDSAMYFCASRQDRVGRNTIYFGEGSWLTVV.

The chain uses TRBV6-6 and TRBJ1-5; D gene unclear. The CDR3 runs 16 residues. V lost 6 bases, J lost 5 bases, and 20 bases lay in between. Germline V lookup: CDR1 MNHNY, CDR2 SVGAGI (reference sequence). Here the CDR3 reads CASRDGRSQRYQPQHF. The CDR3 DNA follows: TGTGCCAGCAGGGACGGGAGATCCCAGCGATATCAGCCCCAGCATTTT.

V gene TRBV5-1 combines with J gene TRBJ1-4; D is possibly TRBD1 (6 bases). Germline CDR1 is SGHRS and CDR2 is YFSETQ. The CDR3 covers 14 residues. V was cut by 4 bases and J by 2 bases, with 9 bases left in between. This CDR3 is CASSAGGTNEKLFF. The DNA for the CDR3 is TGCGCCAGCAGCGCGGGGGGCACTAATGAAAAACTGTTTTTT.

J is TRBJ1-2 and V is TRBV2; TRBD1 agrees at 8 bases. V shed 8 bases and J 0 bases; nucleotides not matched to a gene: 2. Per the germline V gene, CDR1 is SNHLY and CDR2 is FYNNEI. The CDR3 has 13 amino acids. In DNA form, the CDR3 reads TGTGCCAGCGGACAGGGTACTAACTATGGCTACACCTTC. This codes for CASGQGTNYGYTF.

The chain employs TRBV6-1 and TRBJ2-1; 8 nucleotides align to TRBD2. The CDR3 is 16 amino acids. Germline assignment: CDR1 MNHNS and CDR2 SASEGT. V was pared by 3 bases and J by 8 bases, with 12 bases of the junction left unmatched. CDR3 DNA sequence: TGTGCCAGCAGTGACCTAGCGGGCGGCGGACATGATGAGCAGTTCTTC. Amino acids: CASSDLAGGGHDEQFF.

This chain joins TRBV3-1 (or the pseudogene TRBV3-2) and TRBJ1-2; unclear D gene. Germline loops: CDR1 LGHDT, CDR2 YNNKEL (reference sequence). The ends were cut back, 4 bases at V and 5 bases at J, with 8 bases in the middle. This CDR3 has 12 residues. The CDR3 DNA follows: TGTGCCAGCAGCCCTGGGAGGTATGGCTACACCTTC. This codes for CASSPGRYGYTF.

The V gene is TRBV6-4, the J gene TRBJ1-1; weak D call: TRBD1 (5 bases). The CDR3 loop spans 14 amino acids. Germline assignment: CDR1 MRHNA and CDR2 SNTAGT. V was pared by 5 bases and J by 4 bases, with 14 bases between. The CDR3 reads CASSPTGYLTEAFF. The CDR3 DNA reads TGTGCCAGCAGTCCAACAGGTTACCTCACTGAAGCTTTCTTT.

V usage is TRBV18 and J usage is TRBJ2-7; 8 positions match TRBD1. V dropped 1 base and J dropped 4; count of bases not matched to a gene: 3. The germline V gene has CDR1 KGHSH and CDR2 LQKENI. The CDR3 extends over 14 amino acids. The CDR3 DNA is TGTGCCAGCTCACCACTGGGACAGGAGTACGAGCAGTACTTC. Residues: CASSPLGQEYEQYF.

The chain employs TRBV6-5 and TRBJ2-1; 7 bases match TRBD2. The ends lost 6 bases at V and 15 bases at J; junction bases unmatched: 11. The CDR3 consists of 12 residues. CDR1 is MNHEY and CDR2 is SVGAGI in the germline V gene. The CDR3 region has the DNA TGTGCCAGCAGCGGGGGTACGGGGGGTCGGTTCTTC. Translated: CASSGGTGGRFF.

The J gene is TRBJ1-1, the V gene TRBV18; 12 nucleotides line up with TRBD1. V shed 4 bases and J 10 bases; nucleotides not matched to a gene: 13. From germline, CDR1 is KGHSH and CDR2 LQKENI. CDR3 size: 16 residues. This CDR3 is CASSQLGQGAVGAAFF. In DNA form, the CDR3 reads TGTGCCAGCTCACAACTGGGACAGGGGGCAGTGGGTGCAGCTTTCTTT.

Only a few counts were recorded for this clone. DNA for the CDR3: TGTGCCAGCAGCCAAGATCTGGGACTAGCGGGGGAGACCTACGAGCAGTACTTC. It encodes CASSQDLGLAGETYEQYF. The rearrangement joins TRBV4-2 to TRBJ2-7; 14 bases fit TRBD2. Trimming at V came to 0 bases and at J to 2 bases, leaving 6 bases not matched to a gene. Germline V CDR1 and CDR2: LGHNA, YNFKEQ. This CDR3 is 18 amino acids long.

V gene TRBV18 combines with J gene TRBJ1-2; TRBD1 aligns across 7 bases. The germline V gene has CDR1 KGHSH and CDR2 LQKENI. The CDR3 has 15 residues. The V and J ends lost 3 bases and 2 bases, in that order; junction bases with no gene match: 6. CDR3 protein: CASSPPDRSNYGYTF. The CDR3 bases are TGTGCCAGCTCACCCCCGGACAGGTCCAACTATGGCTACACCTTC.

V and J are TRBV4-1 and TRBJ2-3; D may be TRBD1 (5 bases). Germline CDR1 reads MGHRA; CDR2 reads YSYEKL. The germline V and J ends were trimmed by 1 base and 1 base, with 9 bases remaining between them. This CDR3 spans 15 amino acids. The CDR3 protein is CASSQGDSRTDTQYF. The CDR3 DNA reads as TGCGCCAGCAGCCAAGGAGACAGCCGCACAGATACGCAGTATTTT.

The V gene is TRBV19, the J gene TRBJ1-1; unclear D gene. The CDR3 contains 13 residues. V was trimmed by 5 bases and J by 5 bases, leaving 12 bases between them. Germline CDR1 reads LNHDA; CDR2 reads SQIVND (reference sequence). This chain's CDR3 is CASSPSVRTEAFF. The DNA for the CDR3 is TGTGCCAGTAGTCCTTCCGTTCGAACTGAAGCTTTCTTT.

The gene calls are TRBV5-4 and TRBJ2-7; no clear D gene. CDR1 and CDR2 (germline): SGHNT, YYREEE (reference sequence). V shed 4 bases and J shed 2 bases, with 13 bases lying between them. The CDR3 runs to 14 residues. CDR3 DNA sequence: TGTGCCAGCAGCCCAGACGGCGGTCCCTACGAGCAGTACTTC. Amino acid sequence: CASSPDGGPYEQYF.

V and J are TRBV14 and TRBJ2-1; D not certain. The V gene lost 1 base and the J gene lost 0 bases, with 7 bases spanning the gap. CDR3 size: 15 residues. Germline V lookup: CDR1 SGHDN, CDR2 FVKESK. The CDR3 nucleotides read TGTGCCAGCAGCCAAGGACGGAGCTCCTACAATGAGCAGTTCTTC. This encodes CASSQGRSSYNEQFF.